The entry below gives a single T cell receptor beta chain sequence along with its context. This specimen comes from a study of blood T cell repertoires in COVID-19. TCRdb keeps only in-frame clones here, not all; method: immunoSEQ multiplex PCR. The sample consists of fewer than 250,000 clones, around 85% of them appearing once. Germline V lookup: CDR1 SGHTA, CDR2 FQGNSA. J lost 0 bases, V lost 5 bases, and 3 bases had no gene match. This CDR3 is 15 amino acids long. The V gene is TRBV7-2, the J gene TRBJ1-5; 8 bases line up with TRBD1. The TCR originated in a woman aged 45-59 years with acute COVID-19. Material for sequencing was PBMCs or T cells enriched from blood (not recorded which). For the CDR3, the DNA is TGTGCCAGCAGCCCAGGACAGGGTAGCAATCAGCCCCAGCATTTT. It specifies CASSPGQGSNQPQHF. Full variable domain (remainder filled in from reference TRBV7-2 and TRBJ1-5): GAGVSQSPSNKVTEKGKDVELRCDPISGHTALYWYRQSLGQGLEFLIYFQGNSAPDKSGLPSDRFSAERTGGSVSTLTIQRTQQEDSAVYLCASSPGQGSNQPQHFGDGTRLSIL.